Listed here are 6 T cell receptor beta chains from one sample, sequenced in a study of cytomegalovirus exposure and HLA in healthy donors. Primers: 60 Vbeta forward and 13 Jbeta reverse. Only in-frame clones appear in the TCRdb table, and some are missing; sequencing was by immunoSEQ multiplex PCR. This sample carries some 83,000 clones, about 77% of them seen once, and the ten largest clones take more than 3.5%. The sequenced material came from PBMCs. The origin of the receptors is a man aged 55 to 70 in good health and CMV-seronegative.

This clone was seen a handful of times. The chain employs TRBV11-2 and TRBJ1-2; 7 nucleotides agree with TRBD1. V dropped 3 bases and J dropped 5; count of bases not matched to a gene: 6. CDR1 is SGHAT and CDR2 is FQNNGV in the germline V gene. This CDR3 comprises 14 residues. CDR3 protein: CASSLYRGGYGYTF. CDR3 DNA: TGTGCCAGCAGCTTGTACAGGGGCGGGTATGGCTACACCTTC.

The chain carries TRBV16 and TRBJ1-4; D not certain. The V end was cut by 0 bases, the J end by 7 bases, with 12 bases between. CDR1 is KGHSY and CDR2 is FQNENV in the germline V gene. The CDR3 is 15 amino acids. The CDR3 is CASSQSRALGEKLFF. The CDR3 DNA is TGTGCCAGCAGCCAATCGAGGGCGTTAGGTGAAAAACTGTTTTTT.

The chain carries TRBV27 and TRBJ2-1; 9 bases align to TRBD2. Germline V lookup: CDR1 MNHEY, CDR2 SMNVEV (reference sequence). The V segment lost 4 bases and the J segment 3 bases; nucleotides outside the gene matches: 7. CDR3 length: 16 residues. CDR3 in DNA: TGTGCCAGCAGTTCCCGCGGGGGGGCCATCTACAATGAGCAGTTCTTC. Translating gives CASSSRGGAIYNEQFF.

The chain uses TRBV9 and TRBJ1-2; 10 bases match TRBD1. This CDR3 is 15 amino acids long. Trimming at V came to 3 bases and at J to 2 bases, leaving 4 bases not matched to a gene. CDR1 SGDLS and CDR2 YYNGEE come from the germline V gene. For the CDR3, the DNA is TGTGCCAGCAGCGGACCGGGACAGGGGAACTATGGCTACACCTTC. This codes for CASSGPGQGNYGYTF. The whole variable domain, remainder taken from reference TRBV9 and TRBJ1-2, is DSGVTQTPKHLITATGQRVTLRCSPRSGDLSVYWYQQSLDQGLQFLIQYYNGEERAKGNILERFSAQQFPDLHSELNLSSLELGDSALYFCASSGPGQGNYGYTFGSGTRLTVV.

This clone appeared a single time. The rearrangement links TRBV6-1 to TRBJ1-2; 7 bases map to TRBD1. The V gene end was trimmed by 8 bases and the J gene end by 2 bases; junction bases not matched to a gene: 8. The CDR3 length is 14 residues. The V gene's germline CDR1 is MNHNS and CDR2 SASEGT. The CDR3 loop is CASDVVRGNYGYTF. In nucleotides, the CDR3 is TGTGCCAGCGATGTAGTCAGGGGGAACTATGGCTACACCTTC.

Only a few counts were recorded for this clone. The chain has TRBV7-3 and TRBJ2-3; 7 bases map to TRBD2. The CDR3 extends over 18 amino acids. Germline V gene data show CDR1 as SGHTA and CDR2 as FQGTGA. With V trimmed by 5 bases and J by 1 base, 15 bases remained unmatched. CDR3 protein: CASSLRPSGAGGTDTQYF. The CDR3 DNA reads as TGTGCCAGCAGCCTTCGCCCCTCCGGCGCGGGGGGCACAGATACGCAGTATTTT.